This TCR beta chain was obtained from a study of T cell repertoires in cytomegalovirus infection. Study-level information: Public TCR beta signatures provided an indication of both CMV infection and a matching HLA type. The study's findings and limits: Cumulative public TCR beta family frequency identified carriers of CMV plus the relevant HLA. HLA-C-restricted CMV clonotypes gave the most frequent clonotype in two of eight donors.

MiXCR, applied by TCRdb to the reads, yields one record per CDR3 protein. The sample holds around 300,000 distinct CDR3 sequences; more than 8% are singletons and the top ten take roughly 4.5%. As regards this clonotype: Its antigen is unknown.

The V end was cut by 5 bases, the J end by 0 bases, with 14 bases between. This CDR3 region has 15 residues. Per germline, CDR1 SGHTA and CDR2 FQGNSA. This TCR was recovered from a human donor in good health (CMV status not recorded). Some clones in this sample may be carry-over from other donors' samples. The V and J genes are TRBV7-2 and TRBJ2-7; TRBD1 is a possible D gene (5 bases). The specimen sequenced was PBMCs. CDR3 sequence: CASSSGAEFSYEQYF. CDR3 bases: TGTGCCAGCAGCAGTGGGGCAGAGTTCTCCTACGAGCAGTACTTC.